The present T cell receptor (beta chain) was sequenced within a study of cytomegalovirus exposure and HLA in healthy donors. Overall study context: Both the roughly 120 validation repertoires and the 600 to 750 first-cohort repertoires used the same platform, as reported by a later analysis.

The CDR3 has 15 residues. Between the trimmed V and J ends, which lost 1 base and 3 bases, there was a span of 13 bases. Germline loops: CDR1 SGDLS, CDR2 YYNGEE. Data came from immunoSEQ multiplex PCR; TCRdb stores just in-frame clones and leaves some out. The repertoire consists of tens of thousands of clones, with more than 75% occurring once and the leading ten covering roughly 1.9%. A few counts support this clone. The receptor's source is a man aged 25-45 years in good health and CMV-seronegative. Sequencing was performed on PBMCs. The rearrangement uses TRBV9 and TRBJ1-2; D remains unclear. CDR3 loop: CASSVRGGGYYGYTF. The CDR3 DNA reads as TGTGCCAGCAGCGTAAGAGGAGGCGGCTACTATGGCTACACCTTC.